The 27 T cell receptor beta chains presented below share a single source sample, sequenced in a study of cytomegalovirus exposure and HLA in healthy donors. PCR was performed using 60 Vbeta and 13 Jbeta primers. Libraries were prepared by immunoSEQ multiplex PCR; TCRdb keeps only in-frame clonotypes and omits some of them. The table has about 130,000 clones, roughly 88% seen once; the top ten hold just under 3%. The source material was PBMCs. These receptors all stem from a woman younger than 35 in good health and CMV-seropositive.

V gene TRBV5-1 combines with J gene TRBJ2-1; 7 bases map to TRBD2. Germline V gene sequence: CDR1 SGHRS, CDR2 YFSETQ. V dropped 3 bases and J dropped 0; count of bases not matched to a gene: 6. The CDR3 totals 16 residues. This chain's CDR3 is CASSYGRGSSYNEQFF. Written as DNA, the CDR3 is TGCGCCAGCAGCTACGGGCGGGGGAGCTCCTACAATGAGCAGTTCTTC.

As DNA, the CDR3 is TGTGCCAGCAGCGTAGCTACGGGGAGAGTTAAAGGGAATGAGCAGTTCTTC. Residues: CASSVATGRVKGNEQFF. The chain uses TRBV9 and TRBJ2-1; D perhaps matches TRBD2 (5 bases). Between the trimmed V and J ends, which lost 0 bases and 7 bases, there was a span of 20 bases. This CDR3 has 17 amino acids. Germline CDR1 is SGDLS and CDR2 is YYNGEE.

The chain is built from TRBV11-3 and TRBJ2-1, with 7 bases lining up with TRBD2. Trimming cost V 5 bases and J 9 bases; bases outside gene matches: 13. Germline values: CDR1 SGHNT, CDR2 YENEEA. This CDR3 is built from 15 residues. The CDR3 region is CASSAGTKPGGEQFF. The CDR3 DNA reads TGTGCCAGCAGCGCAGGGACTAAACCGGGGGGTGAGCAGTTCTTC.

V and J are TRBV6-1 and TRBJ2-7, with D perhaps TRBD1 (7 bases). This CDR3 contains 13 residues. Germline V gives CDR1 MNHNS, CDR2 SASEGT. V lost 6 bases to trimming and J lost 2 bases, with 11 bases between them. DNA of the CDR3: TGTGCCAGCAGCCAGGGGGGCACCTACGAGCAGTACTTC. Translating it yields CASSQGGTYEQYF.

The chain has TRBV7-9 and TRBJ2-3; 8 bases agree with TRBD2. The V gene end was trimmed by 3 bases and the J gene end by 0 bases; junction bases not matched to a gene: 2. CDR1 and CDR2 from the germline V gene are SEHNR and FQNEAQ (reference sequence). This CDR3 is 15 amino acids long. CDR3 DNA sequence: TGTGCCAGCAGCTTCGGGGGGGCTAGCACAGATACGCAGTATTTT. It translates to CASSFGGASTDTQYF.

The DNA of the CDR3 is TGTGCCAGCAGCTTAGGGGGCCACGTATCGCCCCAGCATTTT. Amino acid sequence: CASSLGGHVSPQHF. The chain is built from TRBV5-6 and TRBJ1-5, with TRBD1 matching over 7 bases. V shed 2 bases, J shed 9 bases, and the junction held 8 bases outside the gene matches. This CDR3 contains 14 residues. Germline assignment: CDR1 SGHDT and CDR2 YYEEEE.

The J gene is TRBJ1-1, the V gene TRBV6-1, with D perhaps TRBD1 (5 bases). CDR3 length: 13 amino acids. Germline CDR1 reads MNHNS; CDR2 reads SASEGT. Trimming removed 7 bases from V and 0 bases from J, with 9 bases in between. The CDR3 here is CASMRGMNTEAFF. CDR3 bases: TGTGCCAGCATGCGGGGGATGAACACTGAAGCTTTCTTT.

The chain recombines TRBV19 with TRBJ1-2, with TRBD1 identical over 10 bases. Germline lookup yields CDR1 LNHDA and CDR2 SQIVND (reference sequence). J was trimmed by 7 bases and V by 6 bases; bases with no gene match: 11. The CDR3 runs to 15 residues. The CDR3 loop reads CASSVAGTGAGGYTF. DNA for the CDR3: TGTGCCAGTAGCGTAGCCGGGACAGGGGCGGGTGGCTACACCTTC.

CDR3 nucleotide sequence: TGTGCCAGCAGCAAAGGACAGGGTAAGAACTACGAGCAGTACTTC. Protein sequence: CASSKGQGKNYEQYF. The gene calls are TRBV2 and TRBJ2-7, with 8 bases identical to TRBD1. Germline V gene sequence: CDR1 SNHLY, CDR2 FYNNEI. The V gene end was trimmed by 6 bases and the J gene end by 3 bases; junction bases not matched to a gene: 10. The CDR3 covers 15 residues.

The chain recombines TRBV28 with TRBJ2-7, with 8 bases lining up with TRBD1. The CDR3 is 17 amino acids. CDR1 and CDR2 (germline): MDHEN, SYDVKM. Trimming took 3 bases from V and 0 from J; bases not matched to a gene: 10. In DNA form, the CDR3 reads TGTGCCAGCAGTTTGCAAGGGACAGGCCTCATCTCCTACGAGCAGTACTTC. Translating gives CASSLQGTGLISYEQYF.

The rearrangement joins TRBV18 to TRBJ1-2, with TRBD1 as a possible D gene (5 bases). The germline CDR1 and CDR2 sequences are KGHSH and LQKENI. This CDR3 has 17 amino acids. The V end was cut by 0 bases, the J end by 1 base, with 15 bases between. The CDR3 sequence is CASSPPGLVRDNYGYTF. For the CDR3, the DNA is TGTGCCAGCTCACCACCGGGGCTGGTCAGGGATAACTATGGCTACACCTTC.

The J gene is TRBJ1-1, the V gene TRBV27, with 7 bases lining up with TRBD1. This CDR3 has 12 residues. The V gene end was trimmed by 9 bases and the J gene end by 1 base; junction bases not matched to a gene: 2. CDR1 MNHEY and CDR2 SMNVEV come from the germline V gene (reference sequence). CDR3 coding DNA: TGTGCCAGTAGGACAGGGAACACTGAAGCTTTCTTT. It yields the protein CASRTGNTEAFF.

This clone was detected once. The V and J genes are TRBV5-1 and TRBJ2-5, with a tentative D call TRBD2 (5 bases). The CDR3 is 13 amino acids. From germline, CDR1 is SGHRS and CDR2 YFSETQ. The V and J ends lost 4 bases and 10 bases respectively, with 17 bases between them. The CDR3 bases are TGCGCCAGCAGCCTCCTTATACGAGCGGACCAGTACTTC. Its protein product is CASSLLIRADQYF.

This sequence joins TRBV7-2 and TRBJ2-7, with TRBD2 matching 7 bases. The CDR3 length is 14 residues. Germline V gene lookup returns CDR1 SGHTA and CDR2 FQGNSA. With 2 bases clipped from V and 9 bases from J, the junction kept 10 bases outside the gene matches. The CDR3 nucleotides are TGTGCCAGCAGCTTAATGGGGGGGTCTCCAGGGCAGTACTTC. Translation gives CASSLMGGSPGQYF.

Written as DNA, the CDR3 is TGCGCCAGCAGACCTGTAAACGGGGAAAAACTGTTTTTT. Translating it yields CASRPVNGEKLFF. V and J are TRBV4-1 and TRBJ1-4; D gene ambiguous. Germline-derived CDR1 and CDR2 are MGHRA and YSYEKL. V lost 6 bases to trimming and J lost 8 bases, with 13 bases between them. The CDR3 totals 13 residues.

The chain employs TRBV6-6 and TRBJ1-6; a possible D gene is TRBD1 (6 bases). The CDR3 contains 15 residues. Trimming took 5 bases from V and 7 from J, leaving 15 bases between them. Germline V gene sequence: CDR1 MNHNY, CDR2 SVGAGI (reference sequence). DNA for the CDR3: TGTGCCAGCAGTCCGGGGGGCAGAGGGAATTCACCCCTCCACTTT. Its translation is CASSPGGRGNSPLHF.

The chain employs TRBV19 and TRBJ1-5; TRBD1 aligns across 9 bases. The CDR3 length is 18 residues. Germline lookup yields CDR1 LNHDA and CDR2 SQIVND (reference sequence). V trimming: 5 bases; J trimming: 6 bases; junction bases outside the gene matches: 17. The CDR3 DNA reads TGTGCCAGTAGTCCATCCTCCGGGACAGGGAAGTTTAGTCAGCCCCAGCATTTT. Its translation is CASSPSSGTGKFSQPQHF.

The chain joins TRBV7-8 to TRBJ2-4; tentative D call: TRBD1 (5 bases). The CDR3 spans 14 residues. Germline CDR1 is SGHVS and CDR2 is FQNEAQ. V was pared by 2 bases and J by 8 bases, with 13 bases between. The CDR3 here is CASSLQGPPDIQYF. CDR3 nucleotides: TGTGCCAGCAGCTTACAGGGCCCTCCGGACATTCAGTACTTC. The full variable domain, its missing parts supplied by reference TRBV7-8 and TRBJ2-4, is GAGVSQSPRYKVAKRGQDVALRCDPISGHVSLFWYQQALGQGPEFLTYFQNEAQLDKSGLPSDRFFAERPEGSVSTLKIQRTQQEDSAVYLCASSLQGPPDIQYFGAGTRLSVL.

V is TRBV23-1 and J is TRBJ2-5; 7 bases are a match to TRBD2. TRBV23-1 is sorted into the ORF group, with uncertain function. With 3 bases clipped from V and 4 bases from J, the junction kept 14 bases outside the gene matches. The CDR3 has 17 amino acids. CDR3 in DNA: TGCGCCAGCAGTCAGGTTTCCCGGACTAGGGGTGTAGAGACCCAGTACTTC. Encoded protein: CASSQVSRTRGVETQYF.

The chain couples TRBV6-1 to TRBJ1-4; D is ambiguous. Trimming took off 6 bases at V and 2 bases at J, with 7 bases between the two ends. Germline CDR1 reads MNHNS; CDR2 reads SASEGT. The CDR3 covers 13 residues. The CDR3, as DNA: TGTGCCAGCAGGCTAAACACTAATGAAAAACTGTTTTTT. It is translated as CASRLNTNEKLFF.

This sequence joins TRBV11-2 and TRBJ2-7; D is ambiguous. With 0 bases removed from V and 4 bases from J, the gap between germline ends came to 10 bases. CDR3 length: 14 residues. CDR1 and CDR2 from the germline V gene are SGHAT and FQNNGV. The CDR3 nucleotides read TGTGCCAGCAGCTTAGAGGTAGCCCCTTACGAGCAGTACTTC. Protein sequence: CASSLEVAPYEQYF. Based on the CDR3 plus reference TRBV11-2 and TRBJ2-7, the full variable domain is EAGVAQSPRYKIIEKRQSVAFWCNPISGHATLYWYQQILGQGPKLLIQFQNNGVVDDSQLPKDRFSAERLKGVDSTLKIQPAKLEDSAVYLCASSLEVAPYEQYFGPGTRLTVT.

V gene TRBV11-2 combines with J gene TRBJ2-1, with D maybe TRBD1 (5 bases). The germline V and J ends were trimmed by 0 bases and 5 bases, with 11 bases remaining between them. CDR3 length: 15 residues. Germline V gene sequence: CDR1 SGHAT, CDR2 FQNNGV. The CDR3 loop is CASSLEGQGNNEQFF. The CDR3 region has the DNA TGTGCCAGCAGCTTAGAAGGTCAGGGCAACAATGAGCAGTTCTTC.

The J gene is TRBJ1-2, the V gene TRBV5-4, with D possibly being TRBD1 (5 bases). Germline CDR1 and CDR2: SGHNT and YYREEE (reference sequence). V was shortened by 4 bases and J by 5 bases, with 15 bases between the two germline ends. The length of the CDR3 is 14 residues. Here the CDR3 DNA reads TGTGCCAGCAGCCCAGGAGGGACGGAATATGGCTACACCTTC. It is translated as CASSPGGTEYGYTF. The full variable domain, its missing parts supplied by reference TRBV5-4 and TRBJ1-2, is ETGVTQSPTHLIKTRGQQVTLRCSSQSGHNTVSWYQQALGQGPQFIFQYYREEENGRGNFPPRFSGLQFPNYSSELNVNALELDDSALYLCASSPGGTEYGYTFGSGTRLTVV.

The chain uses TRBV25-1 and TRBJ1-1, with D possibly matching TRBD1 (6 bases). V lost 4 bases, J lost 8 bases, and 20 bases lay in between. CDR3 length: 15 residues. The germline V gene has CDR1 MGHDK and CDR2 SYGVNS. The CDR3 here is CASSGRQATRFEAFF. As DNA, the CDR3 is TGTGCCAGCAGTGGCAGACAGGCGACAAGGTTCGAAGCTTTCTTT.

J is TRBJ2-1 and V is TRBV29-1; 11 bases line up with TRBD2. Per the germline V gene, CDR1 is SQVTM and CDR2 is ANQGSEA. The CDR3 loop spans 16 amino acids. V dropped 3 bases and J dropped 7; count of bases not matched to a gene: 11. The CDR3 reads CSVDPMLAGGYNEQFF. The CDR3, as DNA: TGCAGCGTTGACCCCATGCTAGCGGGGGGTTATAATGAGCAGTTCTTC.

The chain recombines TRBV11-2 with TRBJ2-7; 8 bases are shared with TRBD2. V lost 7 bases, J lost 2 bases, and 7 bases stayed unmatched. Per germline, CDR1 SGHAT and CDR2 FQNNGV. The CDR3 consists of 14 residues. The CDR3 region is CASTSLRGAYEQYF. CDR3 nucleotides: TGTGCCAGCACCTCCCTGCGGGGGGCCTACGAGCAGTACTTC.

V and J are TRBV11-2 and TRBJ2-7; no reliable D call. V gave up 5 bases and J gave up 4 bases, with 9 bases separating them. The CDR3 sequence is 12 residues long. Germline V gene data show CDR1 as SGHAT and CDR2 as FQNNGV. The CDR3 protein is CASSPRLYEQYF. The CDR3 DNA sequence: TGTGCCAGCAGCCCCCGCCTATACGAGCAGTACTTC. The variable domain in full, completed from reference TRBV11-2 and TRBJ2-7, reads EAGVAQSPRYKIIEKRQSVAFWCNPISGHATLYWYQQILGQGPKLLIQFQNNGVVDDSQLPKDRFSAERLKGVDSTLKIQPAKLEDSAVYLCASSPRLYEQYFGPGTRLTVT.